This TCR beta chain was observed in a study of OX40 agonist ivuxolimab in advanced cancers. TCRdb's table, derived via immunoSEQ multiplex PCR, lists solely in-frame clones and lacks some. The data contain 35,000 to 45,000 clones, about 89% of them singletons. With 6 bases clipped from V and 2 bases from J, the junction kept 4 bases outside the gene matches. The germline gives CDR1 MNHEY, CDR2 SVGAGI. The CDR3 is made up of 15 amino acids. V is TRBV6-5 and J is TRBJ2-1; 10 positions match TRBD2. The sequence derives from an adult with an advanced solid tumor such as melanoma, head and neck, liver or kidney cancer. Sequenced here: CD4+ or CD8+ T cells sorted from blood, sampled in a trial of the OX40 agonist ivuxolimab. CDR3 loop: CASRWTSGTYNEQFF. As DNA, the CDR3 is TGTGCCAGCAGGTGGACTAGCGGAACCTACAATGAGCAGTTCTTC.